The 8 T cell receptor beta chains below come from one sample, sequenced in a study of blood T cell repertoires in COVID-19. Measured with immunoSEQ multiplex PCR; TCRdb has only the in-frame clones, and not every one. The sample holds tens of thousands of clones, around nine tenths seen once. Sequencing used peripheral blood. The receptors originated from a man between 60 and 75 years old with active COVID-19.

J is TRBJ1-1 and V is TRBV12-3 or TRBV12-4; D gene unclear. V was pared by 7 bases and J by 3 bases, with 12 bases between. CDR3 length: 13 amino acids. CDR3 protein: CASIKDSDTEAFF. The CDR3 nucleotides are TGTGCCAGCATCAAAGACTCCGACACTGAAGCTTTCTTT.

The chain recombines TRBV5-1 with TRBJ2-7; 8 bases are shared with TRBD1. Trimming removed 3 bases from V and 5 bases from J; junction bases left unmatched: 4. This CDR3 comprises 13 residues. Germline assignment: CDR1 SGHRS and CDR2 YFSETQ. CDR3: CASSYRGFNEQYF. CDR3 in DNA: TGCGCCAGCAGCTACAGGGGGTTCAACGAGCAGTACTTC.

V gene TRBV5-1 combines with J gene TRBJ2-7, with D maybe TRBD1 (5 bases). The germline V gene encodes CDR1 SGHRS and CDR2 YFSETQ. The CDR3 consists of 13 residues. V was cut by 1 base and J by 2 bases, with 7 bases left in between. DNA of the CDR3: TGCGCCAGCAGCTTGCAGGGTACCTACGAGCAGTACTTC. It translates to CASSLQGTYEQYF.

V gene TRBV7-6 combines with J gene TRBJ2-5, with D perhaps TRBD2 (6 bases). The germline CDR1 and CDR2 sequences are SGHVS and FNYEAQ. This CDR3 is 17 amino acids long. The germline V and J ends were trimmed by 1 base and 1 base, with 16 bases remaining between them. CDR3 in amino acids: CASSLEGGRLPQETQYF. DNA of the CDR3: TGTGCCAGCAGCTTAGAGGGAGGCCGACTCCCCCAAGAGACCCAGTACTTC.

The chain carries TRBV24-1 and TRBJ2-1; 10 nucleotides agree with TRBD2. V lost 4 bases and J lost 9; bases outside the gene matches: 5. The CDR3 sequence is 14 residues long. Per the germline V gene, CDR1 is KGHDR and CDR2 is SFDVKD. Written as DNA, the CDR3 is TGTGCCACCAGTGAGTCCAGCGGGAGGGGTGAGCAGTTCTTC. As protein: CATSESSGRGEQFF.

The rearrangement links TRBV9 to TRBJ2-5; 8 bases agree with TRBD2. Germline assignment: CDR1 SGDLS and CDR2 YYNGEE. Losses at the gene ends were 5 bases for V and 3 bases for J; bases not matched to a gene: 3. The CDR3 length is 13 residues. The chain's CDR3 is CASSYGGEETQYF. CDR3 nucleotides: TGTGCCAGCAGTTACGGGGGGGAAGAGACCCAGTACTTC.

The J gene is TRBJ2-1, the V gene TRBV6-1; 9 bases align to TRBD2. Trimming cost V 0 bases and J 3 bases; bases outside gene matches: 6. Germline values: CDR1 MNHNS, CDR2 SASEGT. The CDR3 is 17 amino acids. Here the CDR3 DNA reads TGTGCCAGCAGTGAAGCCGGGCTAGCGGGGATCTACAATGAGCAGTTCTTC. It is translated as CASSEAGLAGIYNEQFF.

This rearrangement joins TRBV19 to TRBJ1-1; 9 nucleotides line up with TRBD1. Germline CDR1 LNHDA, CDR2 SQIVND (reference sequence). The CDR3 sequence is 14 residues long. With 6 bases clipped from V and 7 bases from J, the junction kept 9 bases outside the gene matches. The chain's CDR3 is CASRFADRGVEAFF. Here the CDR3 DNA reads TGTGCCAGTAGGTTCGCCGACAGGGGGGTTGAAGCTTTCTTT.